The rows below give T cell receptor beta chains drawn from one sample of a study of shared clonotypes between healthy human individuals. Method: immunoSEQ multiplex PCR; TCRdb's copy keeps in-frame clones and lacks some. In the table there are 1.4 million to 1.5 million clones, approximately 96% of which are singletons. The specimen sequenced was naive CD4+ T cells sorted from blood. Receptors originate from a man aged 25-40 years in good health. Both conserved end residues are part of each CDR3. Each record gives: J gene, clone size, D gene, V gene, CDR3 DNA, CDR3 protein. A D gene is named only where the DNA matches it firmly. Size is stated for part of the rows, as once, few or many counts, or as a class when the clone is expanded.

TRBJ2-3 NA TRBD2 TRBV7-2 TGTGCCAGCAGGTCCGGGACTATATACACAGATACGCAGTATTTT CASRSGTIYTDTQYF
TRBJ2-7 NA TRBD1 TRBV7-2 TGTGCCAGCAGCACCCGACAGGGTGGGAACGAGCAGTACTTC CASSTRQGGNEQYF
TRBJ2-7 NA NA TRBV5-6 TGTGCCAGCAGCACGACTGGTAACTACGAGCAGTACTTC CASSTTGNYEQYF
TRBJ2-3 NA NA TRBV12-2 TGTGCAAGTCGCTTCGGAACTAGCGGGAGGTTCGGCACAGATACGCAGTATTTT CASRFGTSGRFGTDTQYF
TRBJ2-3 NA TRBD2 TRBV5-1 TGCGCCAGCAGCTTGGGTCCTAAGGGAGGGACAGATACGCAGTATTTT CASSLGPKGGTDTQYF
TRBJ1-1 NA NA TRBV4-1 TGCGCCAGCAGCCAAGATCTTAGGGGTCCCACTGAAGCTTTCTTT CASSQDLRGPTEAFF
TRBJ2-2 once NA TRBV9 TGTGCCAGCAGCCCCCGTTTCACCGGGGAGCTGTTTTTT CASSPRFTGELFF
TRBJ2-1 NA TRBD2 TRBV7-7 TGTGCTAGCAGCGTAGGAACTAGCGGAAACAATGAGCAGTTCTTC CASSVGTSGNNEQFF
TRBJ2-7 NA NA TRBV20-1 TGCAGTGCTAGTCTAGGTCGCGAGCAGTACTTC CSASLGREQYF
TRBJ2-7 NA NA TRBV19 TGTGCCAGTAGTATAGATTGGGCAGACCCCTACGAGCAGTACTTC CASSIDWADPYEQYF
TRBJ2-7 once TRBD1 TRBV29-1 TGCAGCGTCCTAACGACAGGGTCCTACTACGAGCAGTACTTC CSVLTTGSYYEQYF
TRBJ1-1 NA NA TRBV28 TGTGCCAGCAGTGCCCGCGGTACAGCGAACACTGAAGCTTTCTTT CASSARGTANTEAFF
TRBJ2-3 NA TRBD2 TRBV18 TGTGCCAGCTCACCGGGACTAGCGGGAGAGTATACGCAGTATTTT CASSPGLAGEYTQYF
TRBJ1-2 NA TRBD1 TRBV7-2 TGTGCCAGCAGCTTAAGGGGAAACAGGGGTTTCGGCTACACCTTC CASSLRGNRGFGYTF
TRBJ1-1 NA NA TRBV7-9 TGTGCCAGCAGCTTAGAGCTGGGCGGAAGACCGAACACTGAAGCTTTCTTT CASSLELGGRPNTEAFF
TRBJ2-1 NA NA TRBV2 TGTGCCAGCACCCGGGACCGGCGGAGCAATGAGCAGTTCTTC CASTRDRRSNEQFF
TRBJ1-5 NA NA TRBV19 TGTGCCAGTAGTGTAGATCGGGGCAATCAGCCCCAGCATTTT CASSVDRGNQPQHF
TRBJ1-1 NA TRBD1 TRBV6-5 TGTGCCAGCATCCGACAGGGGATGAACACTGAAGCTTTCTTT CASIRQGMNTEAFF
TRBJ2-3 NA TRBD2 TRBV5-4 TGTGCCAGCAGCTTGCTTACTAGCGGGAGAACAGATACGCAGTATTTT CASSLLTSGRTDTQYF
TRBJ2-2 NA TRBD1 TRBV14 TGTGCCAGCAGCCAAGGGGGGACCGGGACAGGGATGGCCGGGGAGCTGTTTTTT CASSQGGTGTGMAGELFF
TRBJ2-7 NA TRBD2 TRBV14 TGTGCCAGCAAATTAGCGGGAGTTGAAGAGCAGTACTTC CASKLAGVEEQYF
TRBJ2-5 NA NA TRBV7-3 TGTGCCAGCAGCTTATCGGGTGGGCTTAAAGAGACCCAGTACTTC CASSLSGGLKETQYF
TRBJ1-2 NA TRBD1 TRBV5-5 TGTGCCAGCAGCTTGGCTACAGGGGGCGGCTACACCTTC CASSLATGGGYTF
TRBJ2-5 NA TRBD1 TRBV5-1 TGCGCCAGCACCGATCGGGGACAGCGGGAGACCCAGTACTTC CASTDRGQRETQYF
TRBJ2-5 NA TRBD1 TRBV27 TGTGCCAGCAGACCGGGACAGGGGAGGGTCCAAGAGACCCAGTACTTC CASRPGQGRVQETQYF
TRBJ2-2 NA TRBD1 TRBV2 TGTGCCAGCAGGGACAGGGCCGGGGAGCTGTTTTTT CASRDRAGELFF
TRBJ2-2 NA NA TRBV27 TGTGCCAGCAACAAACAGGGGAGGAGCACCGGGGAGCTGTTTTTT CASNKQGRSTGELFF
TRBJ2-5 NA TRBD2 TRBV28 TGTGCCAGCAGTGCGCCTGGGGGGGGAGAGACCCAGTACTTC CASSAPGGGETQYF
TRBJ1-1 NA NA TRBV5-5 TGTGCCAGCAGCTTGGGCCCCCAGGTCCAGAGTACTGAAGCTTTCTTT CASSLGPQVQSTEAFF
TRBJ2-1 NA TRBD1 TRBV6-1 TGTGCCAGCAGTGAAAGGGGACAGCTTTCCTACAATGAGCAGTTCTTC CASSERGQLSYNEQFF
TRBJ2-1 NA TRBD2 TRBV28 TGTGCCAGCAGTTTCGGCGGGAGCTCCTACAATGAGCAGTTCTTC CASSFGGSSYNEQFF
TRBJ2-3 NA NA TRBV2 TGTGCCAGCAGTGCTCTCTCCCGCACAGATACGCAGTATTTT CASSALSRTDTQYF
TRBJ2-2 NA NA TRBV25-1 TGTGCCAGCAGTGAATACAGGGACACCGGGGAGCTGTTTTTT CASSEYRDTGELFF
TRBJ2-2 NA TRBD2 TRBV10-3 TGTGCCATCAGTGGCAGTAGCGGGAGCACCGGGGAGCTGTTTTTT CAISGSSGSTGELFF
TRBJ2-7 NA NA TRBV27 TGTGCCAGCAACGCGGACAGATCTTATTACGAGCAGTACTTC CASNADRSYYEQYF
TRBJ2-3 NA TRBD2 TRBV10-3 TGTGCCATCAGCCACCCGGGACTAGCGGGAGGGCAGTATTTT CAISHPGLAGGQYF
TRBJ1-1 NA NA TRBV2 TGTGCCAGCAGTTACAGGGTTTCCTCTGAAGCTTTCTTT CASSYRVSSEAFF
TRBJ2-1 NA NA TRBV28 TGTGCCAGCAGCCCCCTTTGGGATGAGCAGTTCTTC CASSPLWDEQFF
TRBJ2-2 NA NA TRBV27 TGTGCCAGCAGGAAGGGCGGGCTAGCGTACACCGGGGAGCTGTTTTTT CASRKGGLAYTGELFF
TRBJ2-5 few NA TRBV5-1 TGCGCCAGCAGCTTTGGGGATCAAGAGACCCAGTACTTC CASSFGDQETQYF
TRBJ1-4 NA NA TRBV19 TGTGCCAGCCGGATGCCAACTAATGAAAAACTGTTTTTT CASRMPTNEKLFF
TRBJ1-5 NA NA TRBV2 TGTGCCAGCAGTGAGCAGGGGCGCGGACAGCCCCAGCATTTT CASSEQGRGQPQHF
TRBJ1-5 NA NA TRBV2 TGTGCCAGCAGTGAAGTGAGGACAGCCCATCAGCCCCAGCATTTT CASSEVRTAHQPQHF
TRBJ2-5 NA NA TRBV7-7 TGTGCCAGCCGGGGACTTCCACAAGAGACCCAGTACTTC CASRGLPQETQYF
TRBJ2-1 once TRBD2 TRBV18 TGTGCCAGCTCACCTTCGACTAGCTTATCGTCGGATGAGCAGTTCTTC CASSPSTSLSSDEQFF
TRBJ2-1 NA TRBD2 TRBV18 TGTGCCAGCTCACCCCCAGCGGGACCCTCCTACAATGAGCAGTTCTTC CASSPPAGPSYNEQFF
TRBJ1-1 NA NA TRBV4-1 TGCGCCAGCAGCCAAAGATCCCTTCACAGGGAGCCCATGAACACTGAAGCTTTCTTT CASSQRSLHREPMNTEAFF
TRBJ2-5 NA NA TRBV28 TGTGCCAGCAGTCAGAGGCTTTTAAAAGAGACCCAGTACTTC CASSQRLLKETQYF
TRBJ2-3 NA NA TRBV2 TGTGCCGCGAGGGCAGATACGCAGTATTTT CAARADTQYF
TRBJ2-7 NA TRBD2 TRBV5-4 TGTGCCAGCAGCACTGGGACTAGCGGGAGAGCCTACGAGCAGTACTTC CASSTGTSGRAYEQYF
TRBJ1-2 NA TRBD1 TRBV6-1 TGTGCCAGCAGTGGTCGACAGGGGGTTTTCTATGGCTACACCTTC CASSGRQGVFYGYTF
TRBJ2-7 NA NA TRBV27 TGTGCCAGCAGTTTATGGTTGGGTCGGAGCTCCTACGAGCAGTACTTC CASSLWLGRSSYEQYF
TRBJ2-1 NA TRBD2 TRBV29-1 TGCAGCGTTGAAGTGACCACTGGGGGGGTAGGACCCTACAATGAGCAGTTCTTC CSVEVTTGGVGPYNEQFF
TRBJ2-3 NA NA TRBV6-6 TGTCGATGGCCGAGGGACACCCACACAGATACGCAGTATTTT CRWPRDTHTDTQYF
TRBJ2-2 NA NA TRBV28 TGTGCCAGCAGTATATTACGAGCCCGAACCGGGGAGCTGTTTTTT CASSILRARTGELFF